This T cell receptor beta chain was documented in a study of cytomegalovirus exposure and HLA in healthy donors. Study outcomes and limitations: Most TCR sequences were uncommon, yet certain public TCRs appeared in many donors.

To note about this clone: Its cognate antigen is unknown.

The length of the CDR3 is 15 residues. The V and J ends lost 0 bases and 8 bases respectively, with 14 bases between them. Germline CDR1 reads SGHRS; CDR2 reads YFSETQ. TCRdb's copy holds only in-frame clones and misses some; the assay was immunoSEQ multiplex PCR. The top ten clones hold around an eighth of a sample with 150,000 to 200,000 clones, approximately 80% of them seen once. Sequencing input: PBMCs. The chain links TRBV5-1 to TRBJ1-4; D may be TRBD1 (6 bases). This TCR was recovered from a woman in her 30s in good health and CMV-seropositive. CDR3 nucleotide sequence: TGCGCCAGCAGCTTGGAGGGCAGGGGCATGGAAAAACTGTTTTTT. This codes for CASSLEGRGMEKLFF.